Detailed here is one T cell receptor beta chain. Each CDR3 protein gets one entry after TCRdb re-called the RT-PCR reads with MiXCR. This table holds approximately 21,000 distinct CDR3 sequences, roughly 30% found once. The data belong to a study of patients and donors after allogeneic stem cell transplantation. The CDR3 is 15 amino acids. The germline gives CDR1 DFQATT, CDR2 SNEGSKA (reference sequence). With V trimmed by 1 base and J by 8 bases, 5 bases remained unmatched. The chain combines TRBV20-1 with TRBJ1-6, with 10 positions matching TRBD1. The specimen sequenced was blood, either unsorted or a sorted T cell fraction (not recorded which). This TCR came from a human donor who was either an allogeneic HSCT recipient or a stem cell or donor lymphocyte infusion donor (not recorded which). It is not recorded whose cells these are; they may come from a transplant donor. The CDR3 DNA reads as TGCAGTGCTAGAGGAACCGGGACAGGGGATTCACCCCTCCACTTT. It yields the protein CSARGTGTGDSPLHF.